Below, one T cell receptor (beta chain) is given with its context. The antigen is unknown. Given a much more abundant clone one base away, this may be a read error. This CDR3 comprises 11 residues. Germline lookup yields CDR1 SNHLY and CDR2 FYNNEI. Using RNA transcripts as the source, TCR beta CDR3 regions were amplified. RT-PCR in the first round (using the HTBI primer set) targeted the TCR CDR3. TCRdb ran MiXCR on the multiplex PCR reads and lists one entry per CDR3 protein. Of about 690,000 distinct CDR3 sequences in the sample, about 18% were seen once. The data derive from a study of T cells in Graves' hyperthyroidism and ophthalmopathy. Overall study results and limits: Blood also held most thyroid clonotypes expanded beyond 0.001.

This TCR derives from a man aged 45 to 65 with Graves' hyperthyroidism. Source material: blood. V gene TRBV2 combines with J gene TRBJ2-5; the D is unclear. CDR3 region: CACSELVDQYF. For the CDR3, the DNA is TGTGCCTGCAGTGAATTGGTTGACCAGTACTTC.